The 17 T cell receptor beta chains presented below share a single source sample, sequenced in a study of blood T cells in healthy people across ages (dated by TCRdb to between 2014 and 2016). The library was prepared using 5' RACE. Sequenced using an Illumina HiSeq 2500. A second about 7 to 11 cycle PCR used a sample-barcoded 5' primer and a J-beta primer mix. Clones were called with MiXCR by TCRdb after fastp trimmed the public reads at Q25, and only in-frame beta chains were retained. Entries are consolidated by CDR3 protein sequence, retaining the most common genes and DNA. Counted in this sample were 780,000 or so distinct CDR3 sequences; around 50% of them appeared once. About 26% of the sample is held by the ten biggest clonotypes. Input material: blood. These receptors all come from a man aged 35-49 years in good health.

This clonotype was recorded a few times. The chain combines TRBV20-1 with TRBJ2-4; 13 bases match TRBD2. The J call may be in error: the DNA end matches TRBJ2-7 better. The germline V gene encodes CDR1 DFQATT and CDR2 SNEGSKA (reference sequence). The CDR3 is 15 amino acids. The CDR3 nucleotides are TGCAGTGCTAGACCCGGGACTAGCGGGACCTACGAGCAGTACTTC. Translating it yields CSARPGTSGTYEQYF.

The chain recombines TRBV3-1 with TRBJ2-2, with D hard to call. Deletions cut 5 bases from V and 4 bases from J, with 11 bases between. This CDR3 spans 14 amino acids. Germline assignment: CDR1 LGHDT and CDR2 YNNKEL (reference sequence). CDR3 sequence reads: CASSSRTATGELFF. CDR3 sequence (DNA): TGTGCCAGCAGCTCTCGGACCGCCACCGGGGAGCTGTTTTTT.

The V and J genes are TRBV7-3 and TRBJ2-2; TRBD2 matches at 11 bases. The CDR3 consists of 19 residues. The germline V gene has CDR1 SGHTA and CDR2 FQGTGA. Unmatched junction bases numbered 13, after V lost 4 bases and J lost 3 bases. CDR3 loop: CASSSKRLAGTYYTGELFF. The CDR3 DNA follows: TGTGCCAGCAGCTCAAAAAGACTAGCGGGGACCTACTACACCGGGGAGCTGTTTTTT.

This clonotype was found a few times. The V gene is TRBV27, the J gene TRBJ2-7; TRBD2 matches 8 bases. Trimming took 5 bases from V and 3 from J; bases not matched to a gene: 12. This CDR3 comprises 16 residues. Germline values: CDR1 MNHEY, CDR2 SMNVEV (reference sequence). The CDR3 here is CASSRSAGLVFYEQYF. CDR3 nucleotide sequence: TGTGCCAGCAGTCGGAGTGCGGGACTAGTCTTCTACGAGCAGTACTTC.

This clonotype was seen only a few times. The chain is built from TRBV29-1 and TRBJ2-7; a weak D match, TRBD2 (5 bases). The CDR3 totals 12 residues. V was pared by 5 bases and J by 6 bases, with 14 bases between. The germline V gene has CDR1 SQVTM and CDR2 ANQGSEA. The CDR3 DNA is TGCAGCGTTCGCTGGGCCGAGGGCGAGCAGTACTTC. Translation gives CSVRWAEGEQYF.

The gene calls are TRBV19 and TRBJ1-1; D unresolved. The length of the CDR3 is 14 residues. V gave up 3 bases and J gave up 6 bases, with 14 bases separating them. Looked up from germline, CDR1 is LNHDA and CDR2 is SQIVND (reference sequence). The CDR3 bases are TGTGCCAGTAGTATGCCCAGTCATCGGGCTGAAGCTTTCTTT. This encodes CASSMPSHRAEAFF.

V is TRBV6-2 or TRBV6-3 and J is TRBJ2-5; 10 bases are shared with TRBD1. The CDR3 runs to 17 residues. The V segment lost 0 bases and the J segment 5 bases; nucleotides outside the gene matches: 9. CDR1 MNHEY and CDR2 SVGEGT come from the germline V gene. The CDR3 region has the DNA TGTGCCAGCAGTTACTCGAGGCCGGGACAGGGGCAGGAGACCCAGTACTTC. Encoded protein: CASSYSRPGQGQETQYF.

In its sample, this clonotype was seen a few times. This sequence joins TRBV10-3 and TRBJ2-1; 16 positions match TRBD2. The CDR3 extends over 14 amino acids. Germline V gene sequence: CDR1 ENHRY, CDR2 SYGVKD. V was clipped by 10 bases and J by 7 bases; unmatched bases: 4. CDR3 bases: TGTGCCAGCCAGGGACTAGCGGGAGGGAATGAGCAGTTCTTC. Translating gives CASQGLAGGNEQFF.

This clonotype was counted a few times. This chain uses TRBV7-9 with TRBJ1-2; D gene uncertain. V lost 0 bases and J lost 7, with 12 bases in between. The CDR3 covers 14 residues. In germline, CDR1 is SEHNR, CDR2 FQNEAQ (reference sequence). The CDR3 protein is CASSLALEGSGYTF. Written as DNA, the CDR3 is TGTGCCAGCAGCTTAGCTCTGGAAGGGAGTGGCTACACCTTC.

This clonotype showed up just a few times. The chain carries TRBV29-1 and TRBJ2-3; D is uncertain. This CDR3 has 10 residues. Germline CDR1 SQVTM, CDR2 ANQGSEA. The ends were cut back, 5 bases at V and 4 bases at J, with 4 bases in the middle. CDR3 nucleotide sequence: TGCAGCGTTATCGCAGATACGCAGTATTTT. Protein sequence: CSVIADTQYF.

The table lists this clonotype with a few counts. The chain employs TRBV28 and TRBJ2-1; perhaps D is TRBD1 or TRBD2 (7 bases each). The CDR3 consists of 15 residues. Trimming pared 5 bases from V and 2 bases from J, leaving 13 bases between. Germline V gives CDR1 MDHEN, CDR2 SYDVKM. The CDR3: CASSLQGGTYNEQFF. The CDR3 DNA reads as TGTGCCAGCAGTCTCCAGGGGGGGACCTACAATGAGCAGTTCTTC. Combining the CDR3 with reference TRBV28 and TRBJ2-1 gives the whole variable domain DVKVTQSSRYLVKRTGEKVFLECVQDMDHENMFWYRQDPGLGLRLIYFSYDVKMKEKGDIPEGYSVSREKKERFSLILESASTNQTSMYLCASSLQGGTYNEQFFGPGTRLTVL.

This clonotype was observed a single time. The V gene is TRBV28, the J gene TRBJ2-7, with 12 positions matching TRBD2. Germline V gives CDR1 MDHEN, CDR2 SYDVKM. The V and J ends lost 2 bases and 3 bases, in that order; junction bases with no gene match: 11. The CDR3 is 18 residues long. CDR3 residues: CASSLGLAGSFGGYEQYF. The DNA of the CDR3 is TGTGCCAGCAGTTTAGGACTAGCGGGGAGCTTCGGGGGCTACGAGCAGTACTTC.

There are a few counts of this clonotype. V usage is TRBV6-2 or TRBV6-3 and J usage is TRBJ2-7, with D unclear. Germline CDR1 and CDR2: MNHEY and SVGEGT. The CDR3 sequence is 12 residues long. The germline V and J ends were trimmed by 6 bases and 3 bases, with 9 bases remaining between them. Here the CDR3 reads CASRDQIYEQYF. CDR3 DNA sequence: TGTGCCAGCAGAGACCAGATCTACGAGCAGTACTTC.

This rearrangement joins TRBV3-1 to TRBJ1-2; D unclear. V shed 0 bases and J shed 12 bases, with 8 bases lying between them. Germline values: CDR1 LGHDT, CDR2 YNNKEL (reference sequence). The CDR3 contains 11 residues. Written as DNA, the CDR3 is TGTGCCAGCAGCCAAGATAGAGGTCACACCTTC. Its translation is CASSQDRGHTF.

This sequence joins TRBV20-1 and TRBJ2-5, with D possibly matching TRBD2 (5 bases). Germline lookup yields CDR1 DFQATT and CDR2 SNEGSKA (reference sequence). The V gene lost 6 bases and the J gene lost 2 bases, with 10 bases spanning the gap. The CDR3 extends over 12 amino acids. In DNA, the CDR3 is TGCAGTGCACCGACTATGCAAGAGACCCAGTACTTC. The encoded protein is CSAPTMQETQYF.

The chain combines TRBV27 with TRBJ2-5, with D perhaps being TRBD1 or TRBD2 (5 bases each). The germline V gene has CDR1 MNHEY and CDR2 SMNVEV (reference sequence). V lost 5 bases and J lost 5, with 21 bases in between. This CDR3 spans 16 amino acids. This CDR3 is CASSTQGRAVRETQYF. In DNA, the CDR3 is TGTGCCAGCAGTACCCAGGGACGGGCCGTAAGGGAGACCCAGTACTTC.

This chain joins TRBV7-8 and TRBJ2-5; 7 bases map to TRBD1. CDR1 and CDR2 (germline): SGHVS, FQNEAQ. CDR3 length: 14 residues. Losses at the gene ends were 5 bases for V and 5 bases for J; bases not matched to a gene: 8. The CDR3, as DNA: TGTGCCAGCAGCCAACAGGGGCCGGGGGAGACCCAGTACTTC. Protein product: CASSQQGPGETQYF.